The sequence of this T cell receptor beta chain was determined in a study of OX40 agonist ivuxolimab in advanced cancers. Study summary: A mean age of around 60 years, range roughly 20 to 85, was recorded, and approximately 85% were male. Two patients with cutaneous melanoma and one with hepatocellular carcinoma, three in total, showed partial responses.

As to this clone: Antigen: not known.

General study findings and limits: Among the least clonally expanded were partial responders at 0.1-3.0 mg/kg. CD4+ and CD8+ T cells in blood underwent clonal expansion by week 6 at 0.1 to 3.0 mg/kg.

The germline V gene has CDR1 MDHEN and CDR2 SYDVKM. The CDR3 sequence is 18 residues long. After removal of 2 bases from V and 5 bases from J, the junction contained 14 bases not matched to a gene. Using immunoSEQ multiplex PCR, the repertoire was profiled, and TCRdb retains in-frame clones only, with some absent. The data hold about 22,000 clones, with about 88% observed a single time. Specimen: CD4+ or CD8+ T cells sorted from blood, collected in a trial of the OX40 agonist ivuxolimab. This chain links TRBV28 with TRBJ1-2; TRBD1 agrees at 10 bases. The TCR sequence derives from an adult with an advanced solid tumor such as melanoma, head and neck, liver or kidney cancer. CDR3 nucleotide sequence: TGTGCCAGCAGTTTAATAGCTTTGGGACAGGGGTTCTCGTATGGCTACACCTTC. It codes for CASSLIALGQGFSYGYTF.